Sequencing of this T cell receptor beta chain was carried out in a study of T-cell reconstitution after alpha-beta-depleted transplantation in children. In its sample, this clonotype was seen many times. CDR3 length: 14 residues. The V segment lost 5 bases and the J segment 3 bases; nucleotides outside the gene matches: 6. Germline V gene sequence: CDR1 DFQATT, CDR2 SNEGSKA (reference sequence). Unique molecular identifiers featured in how the TCRbeta library was prepared. Using its own MiXCR run on the PCR reads, TCRdb lists one record per CDR3 protein. The repertoire has over 550,000 distinct CDR3 sequences, more than 9% of them found once; the top ten carry 4% to 5%.

The V call is TRBV20-1, the J call TRBJ1-5, with 8 bases lining up with TRBD1. This receptor was obtained from a human donor who donated a stem cell graft to a child with acute myeloid leukemia. The sample was PBMCs from the stem cell graft donor, taken from the stem cell graft. This CDR3 is CSAPRQGINQPQHF. The CDR3 DNA follows: TGCAGTGCTCCCCGACAGGGGATCAATCAGCCCCAGCATTTT.